This TCR beta chain was retrieved from a study of T cell repertoires in cytomegalovirus infection. A note on this clonotype: Its antigen is still unknown.

TCRdb used MiXCR to reprocess the reads, holding one entry per CDR3 protein. This sample has roughly 990,000 distinct CDR3 sequences; roughly a third occur once, and the top ten carry under 15%. The CDR3 sequence is 15 residues long. The germline V gene encodes CDR1 SEHNR and CDR2 FQNEAQ (reference sequence). Trimming pared 6 bases from V and 5 bases from J, leaving 17 bases between. Specimen: cultured CD8+ T cells from PBMCs, collected from culture after CMV antigen stimulation. This sequence joins TRBV7-9 and TRBJ2-1; D is possibly TRBD2 (6 bases). The sequence was collected from a human donor in good health (CMV status not recorded). Some clones in this sample may be carry-over from other donors' samples. The CDR3, as DNA: TGTGCCAGCAGTTTCCGCCAGGGAGGAAACAATGAGCAGTTCTTC. Protein sequence: CASSFRQGGNNEQFF.